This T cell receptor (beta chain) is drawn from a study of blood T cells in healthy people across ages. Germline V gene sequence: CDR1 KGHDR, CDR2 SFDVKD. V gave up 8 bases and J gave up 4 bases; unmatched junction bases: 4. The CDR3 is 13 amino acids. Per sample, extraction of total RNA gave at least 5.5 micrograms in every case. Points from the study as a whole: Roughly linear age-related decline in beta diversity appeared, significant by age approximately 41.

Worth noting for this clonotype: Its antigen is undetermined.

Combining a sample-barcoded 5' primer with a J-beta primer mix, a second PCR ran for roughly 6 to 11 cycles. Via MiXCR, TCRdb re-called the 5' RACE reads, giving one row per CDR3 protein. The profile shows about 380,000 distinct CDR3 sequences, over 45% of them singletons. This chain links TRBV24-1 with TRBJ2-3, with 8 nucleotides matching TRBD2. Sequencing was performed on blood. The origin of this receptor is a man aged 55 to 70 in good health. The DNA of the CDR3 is TGTGCCACCAAAGCGGGAGTAGCAGATACGCAGTATTTT. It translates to CATKAGVADTQYF.